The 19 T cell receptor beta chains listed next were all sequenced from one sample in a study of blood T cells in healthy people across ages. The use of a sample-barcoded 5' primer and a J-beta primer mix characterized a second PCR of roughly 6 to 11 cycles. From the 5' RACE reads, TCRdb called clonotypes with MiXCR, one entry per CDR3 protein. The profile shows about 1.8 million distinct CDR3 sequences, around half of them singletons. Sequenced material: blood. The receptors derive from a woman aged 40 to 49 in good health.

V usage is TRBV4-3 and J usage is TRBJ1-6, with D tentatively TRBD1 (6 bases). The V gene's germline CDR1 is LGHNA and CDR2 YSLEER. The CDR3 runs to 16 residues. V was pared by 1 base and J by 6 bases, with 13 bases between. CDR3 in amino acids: CASSQGGNRANSPLHF. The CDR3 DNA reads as TGCGCCAGCAGCCAAGGTGGAAACAGGGCTAATTCACCCCTCCACTTT.

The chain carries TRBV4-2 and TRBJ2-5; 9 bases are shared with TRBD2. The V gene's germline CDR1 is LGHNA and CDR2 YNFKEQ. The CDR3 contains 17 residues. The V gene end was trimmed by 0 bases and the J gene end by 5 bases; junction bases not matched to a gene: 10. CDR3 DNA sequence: TGTGCCAGCAGCCAAGAATTCCAGCGGGGGGTTGGGGAGACCCAGTACTTC. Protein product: CASSQEFQRGVGETQYF.

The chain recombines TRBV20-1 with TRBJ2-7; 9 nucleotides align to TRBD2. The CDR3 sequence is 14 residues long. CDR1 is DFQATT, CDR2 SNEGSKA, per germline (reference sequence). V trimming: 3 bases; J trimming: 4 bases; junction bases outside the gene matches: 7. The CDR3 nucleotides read TGCAGTGCTAGTAGTCTAGCGGGAAGTTACGAGCAGTACTTC. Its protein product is CSASSLAGSYEQYF.

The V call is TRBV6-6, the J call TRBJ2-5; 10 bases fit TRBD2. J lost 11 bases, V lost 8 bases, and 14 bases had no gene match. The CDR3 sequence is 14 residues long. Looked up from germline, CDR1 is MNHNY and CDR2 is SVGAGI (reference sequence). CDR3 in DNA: TGTGCCAGCCTCCCTAGCGGGGGCCTTAATGAGCAGTACTTC. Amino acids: CASLPSGGLNEQYF.

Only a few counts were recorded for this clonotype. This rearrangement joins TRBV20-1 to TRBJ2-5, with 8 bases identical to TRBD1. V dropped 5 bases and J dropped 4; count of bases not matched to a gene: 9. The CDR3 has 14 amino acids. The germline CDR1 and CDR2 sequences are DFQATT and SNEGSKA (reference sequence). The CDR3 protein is CSAVRDRRLETQYF. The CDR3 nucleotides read TGCAGTGCTGTCCGGGACAGGAGATTAGAGACCCAGTACTTC.

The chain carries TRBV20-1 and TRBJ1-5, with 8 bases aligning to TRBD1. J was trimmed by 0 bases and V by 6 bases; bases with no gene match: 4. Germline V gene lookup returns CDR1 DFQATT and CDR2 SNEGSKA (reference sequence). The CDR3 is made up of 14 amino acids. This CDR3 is CSAHDRGSNQPQHF. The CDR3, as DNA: TGCAGTGCCCATGACAGGGGTAGCAATCAGCCCCAGCATTTT.

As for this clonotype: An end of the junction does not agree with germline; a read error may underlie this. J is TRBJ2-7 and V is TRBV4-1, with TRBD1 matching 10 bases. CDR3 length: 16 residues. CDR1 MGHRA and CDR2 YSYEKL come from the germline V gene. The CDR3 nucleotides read TGCGCCAGCAGCCAAACCGGGACAGGGGAAACCTACGTGCAGTACTTC. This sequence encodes CASSQTGTGETYVQYF.

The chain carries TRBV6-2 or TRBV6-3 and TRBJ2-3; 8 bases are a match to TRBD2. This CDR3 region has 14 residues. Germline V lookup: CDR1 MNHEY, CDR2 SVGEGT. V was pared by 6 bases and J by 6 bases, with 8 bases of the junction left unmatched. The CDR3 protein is CASRKLAVADTQYF. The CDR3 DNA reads TGTGCCAGCAGAAAACTAGCGGTAGCTGATACGCAGTATTTT.

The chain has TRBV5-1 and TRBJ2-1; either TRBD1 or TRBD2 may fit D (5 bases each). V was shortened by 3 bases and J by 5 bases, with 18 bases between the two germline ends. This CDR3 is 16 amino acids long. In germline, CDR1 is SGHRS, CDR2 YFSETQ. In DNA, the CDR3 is TGCGCCAGCAGCTGGCCCCCGGGACGCCTTGACAATGAGCAGTTCTTC. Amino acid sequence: CASSWPPGRLDNEQFF.

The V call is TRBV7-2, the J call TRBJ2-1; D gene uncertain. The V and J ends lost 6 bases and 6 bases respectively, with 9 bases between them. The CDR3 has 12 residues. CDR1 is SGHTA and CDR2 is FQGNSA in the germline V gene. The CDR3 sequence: CASRGSTNEQFF. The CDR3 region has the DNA TGTGCCAGCAGAGGCAGCACCAATGAGCAGTTCTTC.

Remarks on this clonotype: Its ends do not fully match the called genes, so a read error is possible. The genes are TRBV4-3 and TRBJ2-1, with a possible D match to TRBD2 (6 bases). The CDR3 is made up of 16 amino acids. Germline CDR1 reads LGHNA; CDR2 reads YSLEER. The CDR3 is CASSQDLRGTYNEQFF. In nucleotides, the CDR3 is TGTGCCAGCAGCCAAGATTTGCGGGGCACCTACAATGAGCAGTTCTTC.

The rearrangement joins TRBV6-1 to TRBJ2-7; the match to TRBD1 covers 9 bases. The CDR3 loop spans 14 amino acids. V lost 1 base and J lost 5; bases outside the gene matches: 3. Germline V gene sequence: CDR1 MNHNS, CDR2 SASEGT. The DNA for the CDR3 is TGTGCCAGCAGTGAAGGGACAGGGGATGACGAGCAGTACTTC. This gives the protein CASSEGTGDDEQYF.

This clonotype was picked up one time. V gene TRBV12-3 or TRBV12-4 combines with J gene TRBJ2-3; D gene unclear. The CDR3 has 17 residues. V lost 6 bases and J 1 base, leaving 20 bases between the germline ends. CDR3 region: CASSVNFGPSRTDTQYF. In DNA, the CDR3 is TGTGCCAGCAGCGTAAATTTCGGGCCCAGCCGCACAGATACGCAGTATTTT.

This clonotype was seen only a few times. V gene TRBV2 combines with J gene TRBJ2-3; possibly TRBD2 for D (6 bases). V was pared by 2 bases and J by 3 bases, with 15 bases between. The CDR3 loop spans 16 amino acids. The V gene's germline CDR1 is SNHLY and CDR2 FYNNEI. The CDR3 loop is CASSESKSSVTDTQYF. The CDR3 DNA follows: TGTGCCAGCAGTGAATCAAAGTCTAGCGTGACAGATACGCAGTATTTT.

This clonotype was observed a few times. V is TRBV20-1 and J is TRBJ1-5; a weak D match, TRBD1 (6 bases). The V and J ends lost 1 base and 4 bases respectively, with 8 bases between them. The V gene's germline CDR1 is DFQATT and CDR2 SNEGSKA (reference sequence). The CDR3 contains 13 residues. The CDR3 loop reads CSARGTENQPQHF. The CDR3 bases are TGCAGTGCTAGAGGGACAGAGAATCAGCCCCAGCATTTT.

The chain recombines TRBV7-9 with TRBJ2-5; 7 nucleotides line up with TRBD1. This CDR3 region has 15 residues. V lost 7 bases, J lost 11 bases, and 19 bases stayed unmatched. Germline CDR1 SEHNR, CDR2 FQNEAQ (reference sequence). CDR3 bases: TGTGCCAGCAACCGACCGGGACAGTTATACAATGAGCAGTACTTC. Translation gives CASNRPGQLYNEQYF.

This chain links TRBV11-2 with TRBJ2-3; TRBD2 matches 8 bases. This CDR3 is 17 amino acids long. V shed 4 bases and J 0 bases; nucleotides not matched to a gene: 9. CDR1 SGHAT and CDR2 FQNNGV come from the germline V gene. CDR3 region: CASSWPQRGYSTDTQYF. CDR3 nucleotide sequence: TGTGCCAGCAGCTGGCCCCAGCGGGGGTATAGCACAGATACGCAGTATTTT.

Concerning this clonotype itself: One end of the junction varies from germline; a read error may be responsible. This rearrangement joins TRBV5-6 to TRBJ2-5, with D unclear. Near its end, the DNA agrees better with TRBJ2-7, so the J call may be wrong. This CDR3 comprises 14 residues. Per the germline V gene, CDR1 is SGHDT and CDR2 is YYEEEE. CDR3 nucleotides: TGTGCCTGCAGCTTCAGGATTGGAGCCTACGAGCAGTACTTC. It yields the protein CACSFRIGAYEQYF.

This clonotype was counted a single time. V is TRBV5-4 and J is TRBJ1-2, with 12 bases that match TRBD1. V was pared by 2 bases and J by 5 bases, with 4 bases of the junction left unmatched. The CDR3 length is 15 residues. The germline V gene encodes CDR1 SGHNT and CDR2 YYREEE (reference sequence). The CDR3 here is CASSFRDRGQYGYTF. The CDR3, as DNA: TGTGCCAGCAGCTTCCGGGACAGGGGGCAATATGGCTACACCTTC.